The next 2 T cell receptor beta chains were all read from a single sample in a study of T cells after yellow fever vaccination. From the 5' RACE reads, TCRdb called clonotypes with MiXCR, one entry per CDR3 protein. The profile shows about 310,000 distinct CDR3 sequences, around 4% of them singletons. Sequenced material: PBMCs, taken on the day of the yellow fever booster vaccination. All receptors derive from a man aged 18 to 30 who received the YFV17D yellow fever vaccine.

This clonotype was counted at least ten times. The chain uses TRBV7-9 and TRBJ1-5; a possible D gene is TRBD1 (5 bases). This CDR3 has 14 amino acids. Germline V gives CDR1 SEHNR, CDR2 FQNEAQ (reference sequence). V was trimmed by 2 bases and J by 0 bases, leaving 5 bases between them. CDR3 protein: CASSLQGSNQPQHF. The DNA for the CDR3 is TGTGCCAGCAGCTTACAGGGTAGCAATCAGCCCCAGCATTTT. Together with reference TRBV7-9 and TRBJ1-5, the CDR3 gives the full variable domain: DTGVSQNPRHKITKRGQNVTFRCDPISEHNRLYWYRQTLGQGPEFLTYFQNEAQLEKSRLLSDRFSAERPKGSFSTLEIQRTEQGDSAMYLCASSLQGSNQPQHFGDGTRLSIL.

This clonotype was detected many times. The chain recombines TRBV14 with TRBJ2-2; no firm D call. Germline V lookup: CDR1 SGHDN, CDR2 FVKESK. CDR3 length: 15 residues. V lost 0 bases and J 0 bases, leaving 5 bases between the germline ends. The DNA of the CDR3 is TGTGCCAGCAGCCAAGATCCGACGAACACCGGGGAGCTGTTTTTT. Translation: CASSQDPTNTGELFF.